This T cell receptor (beta chain) is from a study of early T cells in non-severe SARS-CoV-2 infection. Background on the study: Bulk RNA taken from unsorted whole blood was sequenced, leaving chains unpaired. Findings and limits, study-wide: The matching step, a VDJdb search, favored anti-spike CD8 responses and missed private and CD4 specificities.

Unique molecular identifiers tagged individual cDNA molecules. TCRdb re-called the 5' RACE reads through MiXCR, storing one row per CDR3 protein. The top ten hold roughly 7.8% of the sample, which has 86,000 or so distinct CDR3 sequences, about 6% seen once. On this clonotype itself: Its antigen remains unknown.

This TCR was sampled from an adult who was a healthcare worker with PCR-confirmed SARS-CoV-2 infection or an uninfected control (not recorded which). Sequenced sample: whole blood.

The CDR3 is CASSLRGQSYNEQFF. CDR3 nucleotides: TGTGCCAGCAGCTTAAGGGGACAGTCATACAATGAGCAGTTCTTC. The gene calls are TRBV7-2 and TRBJ2-1; 7 bases agree with TRBD1. The CDR3 runs 15 residues. Looked up from germline, CDR1 is SGHTA and CDR2 is FQGNSA. V gave up 2 bases and J gave up 4 bases; unmatched junction bases: 5.